This T cell receptor (beta chain) is from a study of early stage breast cancer tumors. The trim removed 2 bases at V and 3 bases at J, leaving 1 base unmatched. The CDR3 is made up of 15 amino acids. Germline CDR1 is SGHDT and CDR2 is YYEEEE. TCRdb keeps only in-frame clones here, not all; method: immunoSEQ multiplex PCR. In the table there are almost 55,000 clones, about 89% of which are singletons. The TCR sequence derives from a person aged 65 to 85 with breast cancer. V usage is TRBV5-6 and J usage is TRBJ2-1; 11 nucleotides line up with TRBD1. Material: blood. CDR3 bases: TGTGCCAGCAGCTTCGGGACAGGGGGCTACAATGAGCAGTTCTTC. Translated, it gives CASSFGTGGYNEQFF. The complete variable domain, with remaining parts taken from reference TRBV5-6 and TRBJ2-1, reads DAGVTQSPTHLIKTRGQQVTLRCSPKSGHDTVSWYQQALGQGPQFIFQYYEEEERQRGNFPDRFSGHQFPNYSSELNVNALLLGDSALYLCASSFGTGGYNEQFFGPGTRLTVL.